Sequencing of this T cell receptor beta chain was carried out in a study of T cells after yellow fever vaccination. Regarding the study as a whole: Researchers noted that a small share of clonotypes showed up in both CD4 and CD8 compartments. Re-detected after boosting: most primary clones, 96% of CD4 and 80% to 90% of CD8. There was a possibility that FACS-sorted repertoires contained abundant clonotypes contaminating from the bulk population.

Germline V CDR1 and CDR2: SGHAT, FQNNGV. The CDR3 runs to 18 residues. V was pared by 5 bases and J by 1 base, with 12 bases of the junction left unmatched. This clonotype occurred many times. Its specificity is unknown. The study made its TCR cDNA through 5'RACE template switching. That step introduced a universal primer site along with UMIs. TCRdb ran MiXCR on the 5' RACE reads and lists one entry per CDR3 protein. The sample gives over 150,000 distinct CDR3 sequences, roughly 6.2% of which show up once; less than 3.5% is in the top ten. This TCR came from a man aged 18 to 35 who received the YFV17D yellow fever vaccine. The chain recombines TRBV11-2 with TRBJ2-5, with TRBD2 matching over 11 bases. The sequencing here drew on CD4+ T cells sorted from PBMCs, taken on the day of the first yellow fever vaccination. Here the CDR3 reads CASSPMGISGGGQETQYF. In DNA form, the CDR3 reads TGTGCCAGCAGCCCCATGGGGATTAGCGGGGGGGGCCAAGAGACCCAGTACTTC.